These 28 T cell receptor beta chains originate from one sample sequenced in a study of blood T cells in healthy people across ages. PCR was performed a second time for about 7 to 11 cycles using a sample-barcoded 5' primer and a J-beta primer mix. One entry per CDR3 protein, called by TCRdb with MiXCR from the 5' RACE reads. The sample carries approximately 360,000 distinct CDR3 sequences, approximately 52% recorded once. The sequenced sample consisted of blood. The source is a man aged 60 to 69 in good health.

V gene TRBV6-2 or TRBV6-3 combines with J gene TRBJ1-5, with TRBD1 as a possible D gene (6 bases). The CDR3 is made up of 16 amino acids. V was shortened by 6 bases and J by 1 base, with 16 bases between the two germline ends. Germline V gene lookup returns CDR1 MNHEY and CDR2 SVGEGT. CDR3 nucleotide sequence: TGTGCCAGCAGCCGCGGACAGAGAGGGAGCAATCAGCCCCAGCATTTT. Protein sequence: CASSRGQRGSNQPQHF.

The J gene is TRBJ1-2, the V gene TRBV10-3, with D tentatively TRBD1 (6 bases). Germline V gene data show CDR1 as ENHRY and CDR2 as SYGVKD. The CDR3 extends over 13 amino acids. V gave up 6 bases and J gave up 3 bases, with 11 bases separating them. CDR3 sequence (DNA): TGTGCCATCAGGGACCAGGGGTACTATGGCTACACCTTC. As protein: CAIRDQGYYGYTF.

V usage is TRBV7-9 and J usage is TRBJ1-4; tentatively, D is TRBD1 (5 bases). Germline assignment: CDR1 SEHNR and CDR2 FQNEAQ (reference sequence). The CDR3 covers 14 residues. Trimming left V 0 bases short and J 8 bases short, with 10 bases between. In nucleotides, the CDR3 is TGTGCCAGCAGCTTAGCAGGGGCGGGAGAAAAACTGTTTTTT. Protein sequence: CASSLAGAGEKLFF. Complete variable domain (other parts from reference TRBV7-9 and TRBJ1-4): DTGVSQNPRHKITKRGQNVTFRCDPISEHNRLYWYRQTLGQGPEFLTYFQNEAQLEKSRLLSDRFSAERPKGSFSTLEIQRTEQGDSAMYLCASSLAGAGEKLFFGSGTQLSVL.

This clonotype has only one observation. The chain links TRBV7-8 to TRBJ2-3; TRBD2 might be the D (5 bases). The CDR3 has 14 amino acids. Germline-derived CDR1 and CDR2 are SGHVS and FQNEAQ. V shed 3 bases and J shed 4 bases, with 11 bases lying between them. The CDR3: CASSLGSSADTQYF. CDR3 DNA: TGTGCCAGCAGCTTGGGGAGCTCGGCAGATACGCAGTATTTT.

This clonotype was counted only a few times. This chain joins TRBV9 and TRBJ1-1; D is perhaps TRBD1 (5 bases). The ends were cut back, 0 bases at V and 1 base at J, with 16 bases in the middle. The CDR3 is 17 residues long. Germline-derived CDR1 and CDR2 are SGDLS and YYNGEE. This CDR3 reads CASSVGSRGGANTEAFF. CDR3 coding DNA: TGTGCCAGCAGCGTAGGGTCTAGGGGAGGGGCGAACACTGAAGCTTTCTTT.

This chain connects TRBV12-3 or TRBV12-4 to TRBJ2-7, with no clear D. Between the trimmed V and J ends, which lost 1 base and 7 bases, there was a span of 11 bases. The CDR3 covers 13 residues. CDR3 nucleotides: TGTGCCAGCAGTTTAGGACTTCTTCAGGAGCAGTACTTC. It codes for CASSLGLLQEQYF.

The genes are TRBV29-1 and TRBJ2-1, with 10 bases lining up with TRBD1. Judging by the DNA end, TRBJ2-7 fits better; the J call may be wrong. From germline, CDR1 is SQVTM and CDR2 ANQGSEA. This CDR3 contains 14 residues. The CDR3 loop reads CSVLDRGPYNEQYF. CDR3 DNA: TGCAGCGTCCTTGACAGGGGGCCCTACAATGAGCAGTACTTC.

V gene TRBV12-3 or TRBV12-4 combines with J gene TRBJ1-2; D remains unclear. This CDR3 has 12 amino acids. The V and J ends lost 6 bases and 5 bases respectively, with 10 bases between them. CDR3 protein: CASSPLRYGYTF. In DNA, the CDR3 is TGTGCCAGCAGCCCCCTGAGGTATGGCTACACCTTC.

This clonotype was recorded at least ten times. This chain connects TRBV20-1 to TRBJ1-6, with D uncertain. Germline assignment: CDR1 DFQATT and CDR2 SNEGSKA (reference sequence). V gave up 0 bases and J gave up 0 bases, with 6 bases separating them. This CDR3 spans 15 amino acids. CDR3 amino acids: CSAREGSSYNSPLHF. CDR3 nucleotides: TGCAGTGCTAGAGAGGGAAGCTCCTATAATTCACCCCTCCACTTT.

As concerns this clonotype: At one of its ends the junction is not consistent with the germline gene, which may arise from a read error. The chain carries TRBV7-9 and TRBJ2-1; the match to TRBD2 covers 11 bases. The CDR3 has 15 residues. CDR1 and CDR2 from the germline V gene are SEHNR and FQNEAQ (reference sequence). Here the CDR3 DNA reads TGTGCCAGCAGCCCGACTAGCGGGAACTACAGTGAGCAGTTCTTC. Its protein product is CASSPTSGNYSEQFF.

The CDR3 sequence: CAWRMVINTEAFF. The DNA of the CDR3 is TGTGCCTGGAGGATGGTTATCAACACTGAAGCTTTCTTT. V gene TRBV30 combines with J gene TRBJ1-1; D uncertain. The V gene lost 3 bases and the J gene lost 2 bases, with 10 bases spanning the gap. This CDR3 is built from 13 residues. The germline gives CDR1 GTSNPN, CDR2 SVGIG (reference sequence). Based on the CDR3 plus reference TRBV30 and TRBJ1-1, the full variable domain is SQTIHQWPATLVQPVGSPLSLECTVEGTSNPNLYWYRQAAGRGLQLLFYSVGIGQISSEVPQNLSASRPQDRQFILSSKKLLLSDSGFYLCAWRMVINTEAFFGQGTRLTVV.

This rearrangement joins TRBV11-2 to TRBJ1-1; D unclear. The CDR3 runs 13 residues. The germline gives CDR1 SGHAT, CDR2 FQNNGV. V shed 2 bases and J shed 7 bases, with 11 bases lying between them. The CDR3 region is CASSLSPWNEAFF. The CDR3, as DNA: TGTGCCAGCAGCTTATCACCCTGGAATGAAGCTTTCTTT. Based on the CDR3 plus reference TRBV11-2 and TRBJ1-1, the full variable domain is EAGVAQSPRYKIIEKRQSVAFWCNPISGHATLYWYQQILGQGPKLLIQFQNNGVVDDSQLPKDRFSAERLKGVDSTLKIQPAKLEDSAVYLCASSLSPWNEAFFGQGTRLTVV.

This clonotype was seen ten or more times. The chain carries TRBV2 and TRBJ2-3; no reliable D call. CDR3 length: 15 residues. Deletions cut 4 bases from V and 5 bases from J, with 16 bases between. Germline CDR1 reads SNHLY; CDR2 reads FYNNEI. CDR3 region: CASSVGPDLGDTQYF. CDR3 DNA sequence: TGTGCCAGCAGTGTTGGACCGGATTTGGGAGATACGCAGTATTTT.

This clonotype was counted a few times. This chain connects TRBV5-5 to TRBJ1-1; possible D gene TRBD1, 5 bases. Germline CDR1 reads SGHKS; CDR2 reads YYEKEE (reference sequence). V shed 4 bases and J shed 1 base, with 14 bases lying between them. The CDR3 is made up of 15 amino acids. For the CDR3, the DNA is TGTGCCAGCAGCCCGCGCCTACAGGAGAACACTGAAGCTTTCTTT. Translation: CASSPRLQENTEAFF.

V is TRBV4-1 and J is TRBJ2-7; 7 bases fit TRBD1. The last part of the DNA fits TRBJ2-5 better; the J call may be wrong. This CDR3 has 17 amino acids. The germline V gene encodes CDR1 MGHRA and CDR2 YSYEKL. In nucleotides, the CDR3 is TGCGCCAGCAGCCAAGAAGTGGAGACAGGGCCTTGGGGGACCCAGTACTTC. It is translated as CASSQEVETGPWGTQYF.

The chain's CDR3 is CASSGEGARGYTF. CDR3 in DNA: TGTGCCAGCAGCGGGGAGGGGGCGCGAGGCTACACCTTC. The chain has TRBV7-2 and TRBJ1-2, with 7 bases lining up with TRBD1. The CDR3 extends over 13 amino acids. V shed 5 bases and J 8 bases; nucleotides not matched to a gene: 8. Germline assignment: CDR1 SGHTA and CDR2 FQGNSA.

This clonotype showed up just a few times. The chain is built from TRBV5-4 and TRBJ2-2; possibly TRBD2 for D (5 bases). The V gene lost 4 bases and the J gene lost 9 bases, with 13 bases spanning the gap. Germline CDR1 reads SGHNT; CDR2 reads YYREEE (reference sequence). The CDR3 spans 13 residues. In DNA, the CDR3 is TGTGCCAGCAGCGTACCCGGGGTCAGGGAGCTGTTTTTT. This encodes CASSVPGVRELFF.

This chain joins TRBV12-3 or TRBV12-4 and TRBJ2-5, with 10 bases fitting TRBD2. V shed 6 bases, J shed 1 base, and the junction held 2 bases outside the gene matches. The CDR3 has 14 residues. DNA of the CDR3: TGTGCCAGCAGGCAGCGGGAGGGCCAAGAGACCCAGTACTTC. Residues: CASRQREGQETQYF.

The chain carries TRBV14 and TRBJ2-1; 8 positions match TRBD2. J lost 3 bases, V lost 6 bases, and 4 bases had no gene match. The CDR3 loop spans 14 amino acids. Germline V gene sequence: CDR1 SGHDN, CDR2 FVKESK. DNA for the CDR3: TGTGCCAGCAGGGGGACTAGTCTCTACAATGAGCAGTTCTTC. Translated: CASRGTSLYNEQFF.

The chain recombines TRBV6-1 with TRBJ2-6; perhaps TRBD1 as D (6 bases). Looked up from germline, CDR1 is MNHNS and CDR2 is SASEGT. Trimming removed 3 bases at V and 0 bases at J, with 18 bases between. This CDR3 spans 19 amino acids. The CDR3 DNA follows: TGTGCCAGCAGTGACCCGTCGTCACAGGGTTTCTCTGGGGCCAACGTCCTGACTTTC. Encoded protein: CASSDPSSQGFSGANVLTF.

The CDR3 nucleotides read TGCAGTGCTAGGGGCCGAGCCTTCGGAGGGACTGGGGCCAACGTCCTGACTTTC. It translates to CSARGRAFGGTGANVLTF. The rearrangement links TRBV20-1 to TRBJ2-6; D is perhaps TRBD2 (6 bases). The CDR3 is 18 residues long. The germline V gene encodes CDR1 DFQATT and CDR2 SNEGSKA (reference sequence). Deletions cut 3 bases from V and 2 bases from J, with 20 bases between.

The DNA for the CDR3 is TGTGCCAGTGCCGGGACTCCGCAAGCAGGCACTGAAGCTTTCTTT. Protein sequence: CASAGTPQAGTEAFF. The chain combines TRBV7-2 with TRBJ1-1; weak D call: TRBD1 (5 bases). CDR1 and CDR2 (germline): SGHTA, FQGNSA. The CDR3 runs 15 residues. The V gene lost 9 bases and the J gene lost 4 bases, with 21 bases spanning the gap.

CDR3 nucleotide sequence: TGCAGCGGGACTAGCGTTTGGGAGACCCAGTACTTC. As protein: CSGTSVWETQYF. The rearrangement uses TRBV29-1 and TRBJ2-5, with 9 bases fitting TRBD2. Trimming cost V 7 bases and J 5 bases; bases outside gene matches: 5. The V gene's germline CDR1 is SQVTM and CDR2 ANQGSEA. The CDR3 consists of 12 residues.

J is TRBJ2-5 and V is TRBV6-2 or TRBV6-3, with D perhaps TRBD1 (6 bases). The last part of the DNA fits TRBJ2-7 better; the J call may be wrong. The CDR3 is 15 amino acids. Germline V gene sequence: CDR1 MNHEY, CDR2 SVGEGT. CDR3 nucleotide sequence: TGTGCCAGCAGGCCGAACAGGGAATCCGCCTACGAGCAGTACTTC. Amino acid sequence: CASRPNRESAYEQYF.

This clonotype appeared a few times. This chain connects TRBV20-1 to TRBJ1-5; 10 nucleotides align to TRBD1. CDR1 and CDR2 (germline): DFQATT, SNEGSKA (reference sequence). V shed 6 bases and J 2 bases; nucleotides not matched to a gene: 10. This CDR3 is 16 amino acids long. Here the CDR3 DNA reads TGCAGTGCACCCGACAGGGGGCAAGGGGGCAATCAGCCCCAGCATTTT. Translating gives CSAPDRGQGGNQPQHF.

This clonotype appeared a few times. J is TRBJ2-2 and V is TRBV7-2; perhaps TRBD2 as D (6 bases). The CDR3 extends over 15 amino acids. The V end was cut by 5 bases, the J end by 2 bases, with 12 bases between. Germline CDR1 SGHTA, CDR2 FQGNSA. CDR3 residues: CASSQGLGNTGELFF. The DNA for the CDR3 is TGTGCCAGCAGCCAGGGACTCGGTAACACCGGGGAGCTGTTTTTT.

The gene calls are TRBV19 and TRBJ2-5; D perhaps matches TRBD2 (5 bases). The CDR3 extends over 15 amino acids. Germline V CDR1 and CDR2: LNHDA, SQIVND (reference sequence). V was clipped by 4 bases and J by 1 base, with 13 bases between them. Here the CDR3 reads CASSKGPGTQETQYF. The CDR3 nucleotides are TGTGCCAGTAGTAAAGGACCGGGAACCCAAGAGACCCAGTACTTC.

The rearrangement joins TRBV6-1 to TRBJ2-6; D possibly matches TRBD1 or TRBD2 (5 bases each). Trimming stripped 6 bases from V and 0 bases from J, with 18 bases between. The CDR3 contains 18 residues. CDR1 is MNHNS and CDR2 is SASEGT in the germline V gene. CDR3 in DNA: TGTGCCAGCAGCCACAGCCGGGACGGAGGCTCTGGGGCCAACGTCCTGACTTTC. It is translated as CASSHSRDGGSGANVLTF.